These 16 T cell receptor beta chains were sequenced from one sample in a study of T cells in Graves' hyperthyroidism and ophthalmopathy. Amplified regions were TCR beta CDR3 sequences from RNA transcripts. The TCR CDR3 first-round RT-PCR relied on the HTBI primer set. TCRdb re-analysed the multiplex PCR reads in MiXCR, keeping a single row per CDR3 protein. The sample lists some 420,000 distinct CDR3 sequences; roughly 13% were seen once. The sample taken for sequencing was blood. Receptors were obtained from a woman in her late teens or twenties with Graves' hyperthyroidism.

This clonotype was seen at least ten times. The genes are TRBV6-1 and TRBJ2-5, with D possibly TRBD2 on 5 matching bases. Trimming pared 0 bases from V and 4 bases from J, leaving 9 bases between. This CDR3 is built from 14 residues. Germline V gives CDR1 MNHNS, CDR2 SASEGT. The CDR3 DNA is TGTGCCAGCAGTGAAGCGCGCGGGTCAGAGACCCAGTACTTC. As protein: CASSEARGSETQYF.

This clonotype was seen repeatedly, ten times or more. V and J are TRBV28 and TRBJ2-2; D is possibly TRBD1 or TRBD2 (5 bases each). Trimming removed 4 bases from V and 5 bases from J, with 14 bases in between. Germline CDR1 is MDHEN and CDR2 is SYDVKM. This CDR3 has 15 amino acids. CDR3 in amino acids: CASSSSGLGTGELFF. The CDR3 DNA reads as TGTGCCAGCAGTTCCTCGGGGCTCGGGACCGGGGAGCTGTTTTTT.

The table lists this clonotype with many counts. The rearrangement uses TRBV5-1 and TRBJ1-1; the D is unclear. Germline CDR1 SGHRS, CDR2 YFSETQ. Trimming stripped 6 bases from V and 1 base from J, with 4 bases between. The CDR3 length is 11 residues. DNA for the CDR3: TGCGCCAGCAAAAAGAACACTGAAGCTTTCTTT. Its translation: CASKKNTEAFF.

This clonotype occurred many times. The genes are TRBV7-8 and TRBJ2-4, with 7 bases fitting TRBD1. The CDR3 is 18 amino acids. Germline CDR1 and CDR2: SGHVS and FQNEAQ. V dropped 5 bases and J dropped 0; count of bases not matched to a gene: 13. CDR3 sequence (DNA): TGTGCCAGCAGCCCCATAGCCGGGACAGAGCTAGCCAAAAACATTCAGTACTTC. Translating it yields CASSPIAGTELAKNIQYF.

This clonotype was observed at least ten times. The chain's CDR3 is CASSSPRGPRTDTQYF. The CDR3 bases are TGTGCCAGCAGCTCCCCTCGGGGGCCGCGAACAGATACGCAGTATTTT. The chain combines TRBV28 with TRBJ2-3; the D call may be TRBD1 or TRBD2 (6 bases each). This CDR3 is 16 amino acids long. Germline lookup yields CDR1 MDHEN and CDR2 SYDVKM. Trimming shortened V by 6 bases and J by 3 bases, and 19 bases separated the two germline ends.

This clonotype was picked up many times. V and J are TRBV6-1 and TRBJ2-1; TRBD2 matches 8 bases. Germline CDR1 is MNHNS and CDR2 is SASEGT. This CDR3 is built from 14 residues. Trimming removed 5 bases from V and 7 bases from J; junction bases left unmatched: 7. The CDR3 is CASSRILADNEQFF. CDR3 sequence (DNA): TGTGCCAGCAGTCGAATACTAGCGGATAATGAGCAGTTCTTC.

The chain has TRBV7-2 and TRBJ2-5; 8 positions agree with TRBD2. The V gene end was trimmed by 4 bases and the J gene end by 10 bases; junction bases not matched to a gene: 5. Germline lookup yields CDR1 SGHTA and CDR2 FQGNSA. The CDR3 is made up of 12 amino acids. DNA for the CDR3: TGTGCCAGCAGCTCAAGGGGACTAGGCCAGTACTTC. It yields the protein CASSSRGLGQYF.

The V and J genes are TRBV7-3 and TRBJ2-1; TRBD2 agrees at 8 bases. The CDR3 is 14 residues long. J was trimmed by 6 bases and V by 4 bases; bases with no gene match: 5. Germline CDR1 and CDR2: SGHTA and FQGTGA. The CDR3 here is CASSSGLVPNEQFF. The CDR3 nucleotides read TGTGCCAGCAGCTCGGGACTAGTACCCAATGAGCAGTTCTTC.

Ten or more counts support this clonotype. The chain uses TRBV2 and TRBJ2-2; TRBD2 matches 14 bases. The CDR3 covers 17 residues. V shed 5 bases, J shed 4 bases, and the junction held 6 bases outside the gene matches. Germline CDR1 reads SNHLY; CDR2 reads FYNNEI. The DNA of the CDR3 is TGTGCCAGCAGTCCCGGACTAGCGGGAGGTAGCACCGGGGAGCTGTTTTTT. Amino acid sequence: CASSPGLAGGSTGELFF.

The rearrangement links TRBV5-5 to TRBJ2-5; maybe TRBD2 (6 bases). This CDR3 is built from 14 residues. Germline values: CDR1 SGHKS, CDR2 YYEKEE (reference sequence). Trimming removed 0 bases from V and 5 bases from J, with 11 bases in between. The CDR3 sequence is CASSLVPGVETQYF. DNA for the CDR3: TGTGCCAGCAGCTTGGTTCCGGGGGTGGAGACCCAGTACTTC. Complete variable domain (other parts from reference TRBV5-5 and TRBJ2-5): DAGVTQSPTHLIKTRGQQVTLRCSPISGHKSVSWYQQVLGQGPQFIFQYYEKEERGRGNFPDRFSARQFPNYSSELNVNALLLGDSALYLCASSLVPGVETQYFGPGTRLLVL.

This clonotype was seen repeatedly, ten times or more. The genes are TRBV28 and TRBJ2-1, with TRBD2 identical over 7 bases. Germline loops: CDR1 MDHEN, CDR2 SYDVKM. V lost 1 base and J lost 12; bases outside the gene matches: 9. The CDR3 spans 14 residues. CDR3 protein: CASSLSGLGEGQFF. CDR3 coding DNA: TGTGCCAGCAGTTTATCAGGGTTGGGGGAGGGGCAGTTCTTC.

This clonotype has a count of ten or more. The V and J genes are TRBV6-1 and TRBJ2-1, with 9 bases matching TRBD1. The junction had 8 bases not matched to a gene; V was cut back by 11 bases and J by 3 bases. Looked up from germline, CDR1 is MNHNS and CDR2 is SASEGT. The length of the CDR3 is 14 residues. The CDR3 DNA reads TGTGCCTGCGCTAGACAGGGGGTCTACAATGAGCAGTTCTTC. Amino acids: CACARQGVYNEQFF.

The rearrangement uses TRBV10-2 and TRBJ1-1; unclear D gene. In germline, CDR1 is WSHSY, CDR2 SAAADI. This CDR3 region has 14 residues. V lost 3 bases to trimming and J lost 2 bases, with 10 bases between them. CDR3 amino acids: CASSESGYNTEAFF. The CDR3 coding sequence is TGCGCCAGCAGTGAATCCGGGTATAACACTGAAGCTTTCTTT.

This clonotype was seen many times. The chain links TRBV12-3 or TRBV12-4 to TRBJ2-1; 9 nucleotides align to TRBD2. J gave up 5 bases and V 2 bases, and 13 bases lay outside the gene matches. CDR3 size: 18 residues. The CDR3 coding sequence is TGTGCCAGCAGTTTATTCCGGATAGCGGGAGTTGGGCACAATGAGCAGTTCTTC. Protein product: CASSLFRIAGVGHNEQFF.

This clonotype was found a few times. The chain links TRBV30 to TRBJ2-5; 9 nucleotides line up with TRBD2. Germline values: CDR1 GTSNPN, CDR2 SVGIG (reference sequence). The CDR3 sequence is 14 residues long. Here the CDR3 reads CATLGAGGQETQYF. CDR3 nucleotide sequence: TGTGCTACCCTAGGAGCGGGAGGACAAGAGACCCAGTACTTC.

This clonotype was counted at least ten times. The V and J genes are TRBV18 and TRBJ2-7, with D maybe TRBD1 (6 bases). There are 15 residues in the CDR3. V gave up 2 bases and J gave up 6 bases, with 17 bases separating them. The V gene's germline CDR1 is KGHSH and CDR2 LQKENI. The CDR3 is CASSPNRVDLGEQYF. The CDR3 nucleotides are TGTGCCAGCTCACCAAACAGGGTAGATCTCGGCGAGCAGTACTTC.